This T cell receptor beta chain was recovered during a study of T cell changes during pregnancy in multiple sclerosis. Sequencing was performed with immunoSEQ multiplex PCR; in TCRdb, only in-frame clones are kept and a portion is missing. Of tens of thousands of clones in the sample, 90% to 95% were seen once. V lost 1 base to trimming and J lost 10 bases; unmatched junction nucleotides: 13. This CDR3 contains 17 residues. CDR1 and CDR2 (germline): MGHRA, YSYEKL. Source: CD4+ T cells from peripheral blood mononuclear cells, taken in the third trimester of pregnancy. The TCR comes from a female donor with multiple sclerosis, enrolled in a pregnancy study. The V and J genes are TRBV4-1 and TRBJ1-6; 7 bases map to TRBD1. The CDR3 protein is CASSQGRARQGQSPLHF. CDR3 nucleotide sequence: TGCGCCAGCAGCCAAGGGCGGGCGAGACAGGGTCAATCACCCCTCCACTTT.